This T cell receptor beta chain was retrieved from a study of cytomegalovirus exposure and HLA in healthy donors. Broader study findings: V- and J-gene trimming of TCR beta was linked (in a later analysis) to a missense DCLRE1C variant. Altogether, 150 or so TCR beta chains were recorded as cytomegalovirus-associated.

PCR primers comprised 60 Vbeta and 13 Jbeta primers. Profiling relied on immunoSEQ multiplex PCR, and the TCRdb table lists in-frame clones only, not all of them. The sample consists of some 180,000 clones, around three quarters of them appearing once. Nominal health characterized the donors when sampled, though unrecorded immune exposures were likely. This CDR3 has 12 amino acids. Looked up from germline, CDR1 is SEHNR and CDR2 is FQNEAQ (reference sequence). The V end lost 3 bases, the J end lost 5 bases, and 7 bases lay between the germline ends. As concerns this clone: Its antigen is not known.

This sequence was found in a woman aged 30 to 39 in good health and CMV-seropositive. Source material: PBMCs. This rearrangement joins TRBV7-9 to TRBJ2-5, with D unresolved. The CDR3 DNA sequence: TGTGCCAGCAGCTTCCAAGCGGAGACCCAGTACTTC. This encodes CASSFQAETQYF.